What follows is one TCR beta chain and its context. Its antigen is not yet known. The listed sequencing device is Illumina HiSeq 2000. TCR beta cDNA libraries were made by 5'RACE template switching that added a universal primer site and unique molecular identifiers. Priming for cDNA synthesis came from the TCR beta constant segment, and two successive PCR amplification steps followed. The authors' analysis ran thus. MIGEC handled demultiplexing of the reads and grouping by UMI, while MiTCR was used to assemble and quantify clonotypes. Only TCR cDNA sequences supported by at least two reads were kept to exclude erroneous sequences. The tcR package was used for downstream repertoire analysis, and clonotypes were matched across fractions by CDR3 nucleotide sequence plus V segment. VDJmatch was used to annotate antigen specificity against VDJdb, with one amino acid substitution in CDR3 permitted. The reads were reprocessed in TCRdb, with one entry per CDR3 protein sequence and no accompanying DNA. The V and J calls and clone size are TCRdb's, not the authors'. This sample's table lists 150,000 to 200,000 distinct CDR3 sequences. The top ten clones comprise about 19% of the sample.

CDR1 SGDLS and CDR2 YYNGEE are derived from the germline V gene. Measured from the cysteine to the phenylalanine, the CDR3 is 14 residues long. DNA for this receptor is not on file. The data stem from a study of T cells expressing NK-cell markers (TCRdb year 2020). Notes on the research overall: Three sorted T-cell subsets (CD3+CD56+NKG2C+, CD3+CD56+NKG2C- and CD3+CD56-NKG2C+) from 8 or 9 donors had their TCR beta-chain repertoires profiled. Among the eight sequenced donors, only one was HCMV-seronegative, while the other seven were HCMV-seropositive. Randomly selected healthy volunteers, three men and five women, were used as the eight sequenced donors. Sequencing of the libraries produced 2 x 150 bp reads on Illumina HiSeq 2000/2500, MiSeq or NextSeq. The research as a whole found: Those dominant clonotypes were again the most abundant among CD3+CD56-NKG2C+ cells in a few donors, at roughly 28.3-60.1%. Whether the expanded NKG2C-expressing T cell clones were specific for HCMV antigens remained unclear. In six donors, the dominant CD3+CD56+NKG2C+ clonotypes were found to rank among the top 10 CD8+ clonotypes and to make up roughly 1.0-7.5% of CD8+ T cells.

HCMV serostatus was determined by detecting HCMV-specific IgG in serum with a commercial ELISA kit. Ficoll density gradient centrifugation was used to isolate peripheral blood mononuclear cells from blood. The sequenced sample was blood T cells: a sorted CD56 or NKG2C T cell subset, CD4+ or CD8+ T cells, or bulk PBMC T cells (not recorded which). This TCR derives from a man aged 18-75 years in good health. Recombination connected TRBV9 to TRBJ1-4. The CDR3 sequence is CASSKGGGNEKLFF. With the portions outside the CDR3 filled from the reference TRBV9 and TRBJ1-4 genes, the complete variable region becomes DSGVTQTPKHLITATGQRVTLRCSPRSGDLSVYWYQQSLDQGLQFLIQYYNGEERAKGNILERFSAQQFPDLHSELNLSSLELGDSALYFCASSKGGGNEKLFFGSGTQLSVL.